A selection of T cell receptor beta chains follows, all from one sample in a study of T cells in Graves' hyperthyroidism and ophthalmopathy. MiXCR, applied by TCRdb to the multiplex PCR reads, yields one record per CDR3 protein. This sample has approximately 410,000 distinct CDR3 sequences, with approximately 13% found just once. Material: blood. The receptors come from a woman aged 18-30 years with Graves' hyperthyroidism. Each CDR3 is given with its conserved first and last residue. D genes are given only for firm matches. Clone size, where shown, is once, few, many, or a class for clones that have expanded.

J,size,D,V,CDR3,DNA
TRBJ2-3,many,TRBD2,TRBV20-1,CSARVFGLAGYTDTQYF,TGCAGTGCTAGAGTATTCGGACTAGCGGGGTACACAGATACGCAGTATTTT
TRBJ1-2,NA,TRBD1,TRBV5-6,CASSFPGQASYGYTF,TGTGCCAGCAGCTTTCCTGGACAGGCCAGCTATGGCTACACCTTC
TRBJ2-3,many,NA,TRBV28,CASTNLNIRRTDTQYF,TGTGCCAGCACCAACCTCAACATACGGCGCACAGATACGCAGTATTTT
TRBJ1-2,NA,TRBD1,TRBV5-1,CASSLEGAVDYGYTF,TGCGCCAGCAGCTTGGAGGGGGCTGTAGACTATGGCTACACCTTC
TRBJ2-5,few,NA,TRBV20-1,CSARDGLIGETQYF,TGCAGTGCTAGAGATGGTCTGATAGGGGAGACCCAGTACTTC
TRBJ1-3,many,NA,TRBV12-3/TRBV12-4,CASSLAGGRGSGNTIYF,TGTGCCAGCAGTTTAGCGGGGGGAAGGGGGTCTGGAAACACCATATATTTT
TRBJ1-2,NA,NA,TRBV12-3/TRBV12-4,CASSRRRGRGYTF,TGTGCCAGCAGTCGAAGACGGGGTCGCGGCTACACCTTC
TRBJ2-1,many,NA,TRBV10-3,CAISPGTGMGNEQFF,TGTGCCATCAGTCCCGGGACTGGGATGGGCAATGAGCAGTTCTTC
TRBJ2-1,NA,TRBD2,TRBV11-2,CASSLEGAGPQFF,TGTGCCAGCAGCTTAGAAGGAGCGGGACCCCAGTTCTTC
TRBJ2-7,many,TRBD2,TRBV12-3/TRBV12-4,CASRDSGRAYEQYF,TGTGCCAGCAGAGATAGCGGGAGGGCCTACGAGCAGTACTTC
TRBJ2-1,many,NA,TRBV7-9,CASSTQGALADNEQFF,TGTGCCAGCAGCACCCAGGGGGCTCTAGCGGACAATGAGCAGTTCTTC
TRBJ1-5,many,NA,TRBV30,CAWSVRLGGGNQPQHF,TGTGCCTGGAGTGTACGCTTGGGGGGAGGCAATCAGCCCCAGCATTTT
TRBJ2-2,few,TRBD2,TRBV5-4,CASRAAGGPNTGELFF,TGTGCCAGCAGGGCAGCGGGAGGGCCCAACACCGGGGAGCTGTTTTTT
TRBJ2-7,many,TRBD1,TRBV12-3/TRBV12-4,CASSPTTGNEQYF,TGTGCCAGCAGCCCCACGACAGGGAACGAGCAGTACTTC
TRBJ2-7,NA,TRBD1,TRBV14,CASSQEFGQGTYGQYF,TGTGCCAGCAGCCAAGAGTTTGGACAGGGAACCTACGGGCAGTACTTC
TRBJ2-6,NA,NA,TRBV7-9,CASSLANRREPGANVLTF,TGTGCCAGCAGCTTAGCGAATAGGAGAGAGCCTGGGGCCAACGTCCTGACTTTC
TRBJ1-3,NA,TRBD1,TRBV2,CASGETGVGNTIYF,TGTGCCAGCGGGGAGACAGGGGTGGGAAACACCATATATTTT
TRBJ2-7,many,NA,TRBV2,CASSALTELLARNEQYF,TGTGCCAGCAGTGCTCTAACCGAATTACTAGCTCGAAACGAGCAGTACTTC
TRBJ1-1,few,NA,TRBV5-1,CASSSSEQGSGSAFF,TGCGCCAGCAGCTCCTCGGAACAGGGATCCGGTTCGGCTTTCTTT
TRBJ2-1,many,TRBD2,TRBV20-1,CSALAGGPHNEQFF,TGCAGTGCTCTAGCGGGAGGGCCCCACAATGAGCAGTTCTTC
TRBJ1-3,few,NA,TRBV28,CASSPIAGSSGNTIYF,TGTGCCAGCAGTCCTATCGCAGGGAGCTCTGGAAACACCATATATTTT
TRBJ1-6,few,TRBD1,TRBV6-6,CASSYEQGIGSPLHF,TGTGCCAGCAGTTACGAACAGGGGATAGGATCACCCCTCCACTTT
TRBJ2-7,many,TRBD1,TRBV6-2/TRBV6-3,CASRLWTGSYEQYF,TGTGCCAGCAGGCTTTGGACAGGGAGCTACGAGCAGTACTTC
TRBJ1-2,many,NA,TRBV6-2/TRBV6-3,CASSYGGLGGYTF,TGTGCCAGCAGTTACGGAGGACTTGGTGGTTACACCTTC
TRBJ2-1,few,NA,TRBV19,CASSSTGISYNEQFF,TGTGCCAGTAGTAGTACAGGGATCTCCTACAATGAGCAGTTCTTC
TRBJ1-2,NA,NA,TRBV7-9,CASSFTEQILGYTF,TGTGCCAGCAGCTTCACGGAGCAGATCCTGGGCTACACCTTC
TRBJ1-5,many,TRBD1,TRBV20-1,CSAKGGGQINQPQHF,TGCAGTGCTAAGGGGGGGGGACAGATCAATCAGCCCCAGCATTTT
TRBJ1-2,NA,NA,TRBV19,CASSRGGVGYGYTF,TGTGCCAGTAGTCGAGGGGGAGTTGGGTATGGCTACACCTTC
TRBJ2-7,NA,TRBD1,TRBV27,CASSLVTGPVYEQYF,TGTGCCAGCAGTTTGGTGACAGGGCCCGTCTACGAGCAGTACTTC
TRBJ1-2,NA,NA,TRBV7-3,CASSPGGEKYGYTF,TGTGCCAGCAGCCCAGGCGGTGAGAAATATGGCTACACCTTC
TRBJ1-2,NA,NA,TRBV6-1,CASSRGVGGGYTF,TGTGCCAGCAGCCGTGGAGTCGGAGGAGGCTACACCTTC
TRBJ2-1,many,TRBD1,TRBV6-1,CASSDQIDRGPKFF,TGTGCCAGCAGTGACCAAATTGACAGGGGCCCGAAGTTCTTC
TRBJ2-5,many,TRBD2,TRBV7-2,CASSLLGSGGPPKYF,TGTGCCAGCAGCTTACTAGGGAGCGGGGGACCGCCAAAGTACTTC
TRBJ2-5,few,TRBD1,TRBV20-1,CSARAEGRGPQYF,TGCAGTGCTAGAGCTGAAGGCAGGGGGCCACAGTACTTC
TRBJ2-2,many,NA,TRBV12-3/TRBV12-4,CASSFTNTGELFF,TGTGCCAGCAGTTTCACGAACACCGGGGAGCTGTTTTTT
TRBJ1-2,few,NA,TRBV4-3,CASSQDPGAVFGYTF,TGCGCCAGCAGCCAAGATCCGGGGGCTGTATTTGGCTACACCTTC
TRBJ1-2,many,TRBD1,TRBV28,CASSLATGGDVYGYTF,TGTGCCAGCAGTTTAGCGACAGGGGGTGACGTCTATGGCTACACCTTC
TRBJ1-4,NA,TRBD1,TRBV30,CAWNSLGQIGEKLFF,TGTGCCTGGAATTCATTGGGACAGATAGGAGAAAAACTGTTTTTT
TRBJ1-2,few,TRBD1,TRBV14,CASSQLDRVVDGYTF,TGTGCCAGCAGCCAATTAGACAGGGTAGTAGATGGCTACACCTTC
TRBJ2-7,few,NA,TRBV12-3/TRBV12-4,CASSLVRGHEQYF,TGTGCCAGCAGTTTGGTTAGGGGCCACGAGCAGTACTTC
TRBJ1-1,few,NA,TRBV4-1,CASSQRNMNTEAFF,TGCGCCAGCAGCCAAAGGAATATGAACACTGAAGCTTTCTTT
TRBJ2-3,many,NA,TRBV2,CASSEGEADTQYF,TGTGCCAGCAGCGAAGGGGAGGCAGATACGCAGTATTTT
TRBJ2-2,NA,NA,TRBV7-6,CASSLETQGTGELFF,TGTGCCAGCAGCTTAGAAACACAGGGCACCGGGGAGCTGTTTTTT
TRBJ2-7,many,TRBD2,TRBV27,CASSSPSRGAYEQYF,TGTGCCAGCAGTTCCCCTTCTCGGGGGGCCTACGAGCAGTACTTC
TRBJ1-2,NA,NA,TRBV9,CASSAGPHYGYTF,TGTGCCAGCAGCGCCGGGCCTCACTATGGCTACACCTTC
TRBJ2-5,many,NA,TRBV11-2,CASSRLAGETQYF,TGTGCCAGCAGCCGTCTTGCGGGGGAGACCCAGTACTTC